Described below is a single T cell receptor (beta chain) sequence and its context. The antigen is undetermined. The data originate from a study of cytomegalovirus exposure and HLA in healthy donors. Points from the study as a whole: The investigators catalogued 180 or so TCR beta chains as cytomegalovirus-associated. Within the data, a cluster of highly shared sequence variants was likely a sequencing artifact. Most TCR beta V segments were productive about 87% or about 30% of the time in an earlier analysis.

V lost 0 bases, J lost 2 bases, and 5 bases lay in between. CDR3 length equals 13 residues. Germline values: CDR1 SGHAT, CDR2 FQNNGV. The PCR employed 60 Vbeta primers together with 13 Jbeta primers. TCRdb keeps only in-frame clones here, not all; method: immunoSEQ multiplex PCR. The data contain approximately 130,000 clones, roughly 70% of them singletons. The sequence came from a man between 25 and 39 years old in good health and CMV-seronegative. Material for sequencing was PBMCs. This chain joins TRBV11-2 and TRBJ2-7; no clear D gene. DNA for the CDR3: TGTGCCAGCAGCTTAGATTCAACCTACGAGCAGTACTTC. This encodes CASSLDSTYEQYF.